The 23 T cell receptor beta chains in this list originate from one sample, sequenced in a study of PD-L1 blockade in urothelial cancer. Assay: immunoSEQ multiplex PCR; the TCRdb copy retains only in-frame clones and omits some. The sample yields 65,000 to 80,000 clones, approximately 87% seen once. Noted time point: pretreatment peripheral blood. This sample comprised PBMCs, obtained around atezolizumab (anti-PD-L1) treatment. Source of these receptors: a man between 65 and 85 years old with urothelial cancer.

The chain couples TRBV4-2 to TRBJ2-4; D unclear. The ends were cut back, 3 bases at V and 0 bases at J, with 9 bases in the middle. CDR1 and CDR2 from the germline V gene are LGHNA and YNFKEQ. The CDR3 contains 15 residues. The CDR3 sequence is CASSHPTQAKNIQYF. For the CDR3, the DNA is TGTGCCAGCAGCCATCCGACACAAGCCAAAAACATTCAGTACTTC.

The CDR3 sequence is CASSELAGSTDTQYF. For the CDR3, the DNA is TGTGCCAGCAGTGAGCTAGCGGGTAGCACAGATACGCAGTATTTT. This chain joins TRBV6-4 and TRBJ2-3; 8 nucleotides match TRBD2. Germline-derived CDR1 and CDR2 are MRHNA and SNTAGT. The CDR3 is 15 residues long. V shed 3 bases and J 0 bases; nucleotides not matched to a gene: 2.

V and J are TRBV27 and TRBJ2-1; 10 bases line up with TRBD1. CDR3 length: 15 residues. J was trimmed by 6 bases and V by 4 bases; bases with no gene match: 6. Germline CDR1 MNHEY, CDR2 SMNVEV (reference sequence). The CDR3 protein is CASSSYGTGVNEQFF. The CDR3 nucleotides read TGTGCCAGCAGTTCCTACGGGACAGGGGTCAATGAGCAGTTCTTC.

The CDR3 here is CASSLVAGYTGELFF. For the CDR3, the DNA is TGTGCCAGCAGCTTAGTAGCGGGATACACCGGGGAGCTGTTTTTT. The chain links TRBV7-2 to TRBJ2-2; 8 bases line up with TRBD2. The J segment lost 3 bases and the V segment lost 1 base, leaving 1 base of the junction unmatched. This CDR3 spans 15 amino acids. Germline V gene lookup returns CDR1 SGHTA and CDR2 FQGNSA.

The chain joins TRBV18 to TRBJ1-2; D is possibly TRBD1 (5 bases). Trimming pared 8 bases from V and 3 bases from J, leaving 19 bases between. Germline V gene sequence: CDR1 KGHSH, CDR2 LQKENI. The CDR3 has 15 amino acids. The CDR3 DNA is TGTGCCAGCGGCCGTGGGAGGGGTCCCCACTATGGCTACACCTTC. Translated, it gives CASGRGRGPHYGYTF.

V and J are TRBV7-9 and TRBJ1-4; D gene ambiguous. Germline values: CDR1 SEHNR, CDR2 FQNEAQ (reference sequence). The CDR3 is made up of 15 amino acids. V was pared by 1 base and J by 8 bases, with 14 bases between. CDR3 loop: CASSLEGKREEKLFF. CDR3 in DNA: TGTGCCAGCAGCTTAGAGGGAAAGCGGGAAGAAAAACTGTTTTTT.

Written as DNA, the CDR3 is TGTGCCAGCAGTTCTTCAGGACAGGGGGCCTATGGCTACACCTTC. Amino acids: CASSSSGQGAYGYTF. The chain has TRBV28 and TRBJ1-2; TRBD1 aligns across 11 bases. CDR3 size: 15 residues. CDR1 MDHEN and CDR2 SYDVKM come from the germline V gene. V shed 4 bases and J 4 bases; nucleotides not matched to a gene: 5.

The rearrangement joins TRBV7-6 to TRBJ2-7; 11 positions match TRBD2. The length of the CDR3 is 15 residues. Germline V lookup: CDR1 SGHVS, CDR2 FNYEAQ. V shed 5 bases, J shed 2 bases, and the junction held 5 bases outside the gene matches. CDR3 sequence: CASSPGTSGPYEQYF. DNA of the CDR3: TGTGCCAGCAGCCCCGGGACTAGCGGACCCTACGAGCAGTACTTC.

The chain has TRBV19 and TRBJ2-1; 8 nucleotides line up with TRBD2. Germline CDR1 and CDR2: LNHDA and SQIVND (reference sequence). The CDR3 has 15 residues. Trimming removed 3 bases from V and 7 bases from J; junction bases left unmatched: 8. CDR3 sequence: CASSMSLAAKNEQFF. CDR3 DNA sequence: TGTGCCAGTAGTATGTCACTAGCGGCTAAGAATGAGCAGTTCTTC.

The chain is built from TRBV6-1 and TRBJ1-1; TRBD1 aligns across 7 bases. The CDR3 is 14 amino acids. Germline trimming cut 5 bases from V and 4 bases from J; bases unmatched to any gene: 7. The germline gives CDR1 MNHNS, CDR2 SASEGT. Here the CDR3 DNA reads TGTGCCAGCAGTTCCGAGACAGGGTCCACTGAAGCTTTCTTT. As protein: CASSSETGSTEAFF.

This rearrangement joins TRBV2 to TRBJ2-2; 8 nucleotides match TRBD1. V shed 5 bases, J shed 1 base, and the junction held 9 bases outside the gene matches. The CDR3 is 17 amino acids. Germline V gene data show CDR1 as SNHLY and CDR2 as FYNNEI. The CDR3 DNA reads TGTGCCAGCAGTCTAGAGAGACAGGGGATGAACACCGGGGAGCTGTTTTTT. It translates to CASSLERQGMNTGELFF.

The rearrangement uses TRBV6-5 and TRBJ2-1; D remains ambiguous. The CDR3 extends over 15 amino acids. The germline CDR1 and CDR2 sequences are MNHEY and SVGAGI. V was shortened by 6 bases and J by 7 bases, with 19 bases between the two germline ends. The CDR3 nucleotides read TGTGCCAGCAGCCCCATTAGTTATAATCCTAATGAGCAGTTCTTC. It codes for CASSPISYNPNEQFF.

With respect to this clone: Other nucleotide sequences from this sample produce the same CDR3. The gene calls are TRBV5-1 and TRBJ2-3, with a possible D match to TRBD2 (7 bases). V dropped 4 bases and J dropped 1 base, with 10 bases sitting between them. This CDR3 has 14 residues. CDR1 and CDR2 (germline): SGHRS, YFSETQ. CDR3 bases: TGCGCCAGCAGCCTAGGGGGGGGCACAGATACGCAGTATTTT. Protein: CASSLGGGTDTQYF. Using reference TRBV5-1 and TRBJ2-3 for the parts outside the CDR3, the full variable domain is KAGVTQTPRYLIKTRGQQVTLSCSPISGHRSVSWYQQTPGQGLQFLFEYFSETQRNKGNFPGRFSGRQFSNSRSEMNVSTLELGDSALYLCASSLGGGTDTQYFGPGTRLTVL.

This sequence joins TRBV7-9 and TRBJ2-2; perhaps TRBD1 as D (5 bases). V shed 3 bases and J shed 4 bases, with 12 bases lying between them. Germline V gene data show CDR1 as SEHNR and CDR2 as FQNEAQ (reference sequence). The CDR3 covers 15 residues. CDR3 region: CASSFGRAFTGELFF. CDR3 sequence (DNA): TGTGCCAGCAGCTTCGGCAGGGCTTTCACCGGGGAGCTGTTTTTT. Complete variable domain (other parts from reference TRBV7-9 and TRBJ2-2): DTGVSQNPRHKITKRGQNVTFRCDPISEHNRLYWYRQTLGQGPEFLTYFQNEAQLEKSRLLSDRFSAERPKGSFSTLEIQRTEQGDSAMYLCASSFGRAFTGELFFGEGSRLTVL.

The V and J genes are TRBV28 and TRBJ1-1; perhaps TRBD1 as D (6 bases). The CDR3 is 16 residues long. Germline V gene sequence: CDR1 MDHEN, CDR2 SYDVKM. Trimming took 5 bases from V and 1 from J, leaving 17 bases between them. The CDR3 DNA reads TGTGCCAGCAGTCTCCACGGGGGGGGGCGGAACACTGAAGCTTTCTTT. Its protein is CASSLHGGGRNTEAFF. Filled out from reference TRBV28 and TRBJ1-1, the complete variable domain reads DVKVTQSSRYLVKRTGEKVFLECVQDMDHENMFWYRQDPGLGLRLIYFSYDVKMKEKGDIPEGYSVSREKKERFSLILESASTNQTSMYLCASSLHGGGRNTEAFFGQGTRLTVV.

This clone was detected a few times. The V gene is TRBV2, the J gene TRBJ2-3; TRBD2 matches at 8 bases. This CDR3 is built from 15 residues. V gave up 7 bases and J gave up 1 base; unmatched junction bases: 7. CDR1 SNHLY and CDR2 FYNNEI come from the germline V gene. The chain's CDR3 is CASTPAGVGTDTQYF. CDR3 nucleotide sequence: TGTGCCAGCACTCCAGCGGGAGTGGGCACAGATACGCAGTATTTT.

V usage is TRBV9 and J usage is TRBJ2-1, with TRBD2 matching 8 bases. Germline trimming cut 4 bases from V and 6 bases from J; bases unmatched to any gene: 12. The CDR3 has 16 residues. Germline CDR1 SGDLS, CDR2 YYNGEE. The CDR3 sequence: CASSPRTGGPVNEQFF. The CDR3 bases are TGTGCCAGCAGCCCCCGAACGGGAGGGCCAGTCAATGAGCAGTTCTTC.

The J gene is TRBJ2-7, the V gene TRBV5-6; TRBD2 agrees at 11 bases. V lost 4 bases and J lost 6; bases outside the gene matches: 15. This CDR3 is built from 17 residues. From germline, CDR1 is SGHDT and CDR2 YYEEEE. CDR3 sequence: CASSRGLGLAGGLEQYF. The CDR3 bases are TGTGCCAGCAGCCGCGGTCTGGGGTTAGCGGGAGGGCTCGAGCAGTACTTC. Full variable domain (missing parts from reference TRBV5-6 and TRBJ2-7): DAGVTQSPTHLIKTRGQQVTLRCSPKSGHDTVSWYQQALGQGPQFIFQYYEEEERQRGNFPDRFSGHQFPNYSSELNVNALLLGDSALYLCASSRGLGLAGGLEQYFGPGTRLTVT.

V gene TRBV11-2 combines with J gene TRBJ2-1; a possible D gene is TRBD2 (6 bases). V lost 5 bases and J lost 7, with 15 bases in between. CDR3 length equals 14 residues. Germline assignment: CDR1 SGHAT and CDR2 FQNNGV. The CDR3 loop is CASSPTGTWNEQFF. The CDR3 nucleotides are TGTGCCAGCAGCCCCACCGGGACTTGGAATGAGCAGTTCTTC.

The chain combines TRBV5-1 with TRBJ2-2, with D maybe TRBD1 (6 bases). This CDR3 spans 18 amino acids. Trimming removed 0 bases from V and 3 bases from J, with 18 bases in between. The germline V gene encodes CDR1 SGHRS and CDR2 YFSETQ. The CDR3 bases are TGCGCCAGCAGCTTGGGAGTAGGCCATCGACAGGACACCGGGGAGCTGTTTTTT. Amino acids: CASSLGVGHRQDTGELFF.

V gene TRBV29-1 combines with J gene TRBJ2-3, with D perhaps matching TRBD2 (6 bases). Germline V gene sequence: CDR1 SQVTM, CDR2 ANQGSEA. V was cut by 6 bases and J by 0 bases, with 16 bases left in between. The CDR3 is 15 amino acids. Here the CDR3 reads CSVESDGTSTDTQYF. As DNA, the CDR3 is TGCAGCGTCGAATCCGACGGGACTAGCACAGATACGCAGTATTTT.

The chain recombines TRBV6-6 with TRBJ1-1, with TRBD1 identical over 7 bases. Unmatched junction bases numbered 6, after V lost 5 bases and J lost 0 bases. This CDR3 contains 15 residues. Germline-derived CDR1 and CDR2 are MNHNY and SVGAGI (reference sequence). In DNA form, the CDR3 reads TGTGCCAGCAGTACAAAACAGGGGATGAACACTGAAGCTTTCTTT. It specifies CASSTKQGMNTEAFF.

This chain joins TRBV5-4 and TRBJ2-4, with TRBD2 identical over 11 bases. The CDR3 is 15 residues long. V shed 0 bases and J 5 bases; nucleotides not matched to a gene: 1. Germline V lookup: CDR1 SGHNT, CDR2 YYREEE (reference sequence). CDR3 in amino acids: CASSLVLAGENIQYF. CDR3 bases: TGTGCCAGCAGCTTGGTACTAGCGGGAGAAAACATTCAGTACTTC.